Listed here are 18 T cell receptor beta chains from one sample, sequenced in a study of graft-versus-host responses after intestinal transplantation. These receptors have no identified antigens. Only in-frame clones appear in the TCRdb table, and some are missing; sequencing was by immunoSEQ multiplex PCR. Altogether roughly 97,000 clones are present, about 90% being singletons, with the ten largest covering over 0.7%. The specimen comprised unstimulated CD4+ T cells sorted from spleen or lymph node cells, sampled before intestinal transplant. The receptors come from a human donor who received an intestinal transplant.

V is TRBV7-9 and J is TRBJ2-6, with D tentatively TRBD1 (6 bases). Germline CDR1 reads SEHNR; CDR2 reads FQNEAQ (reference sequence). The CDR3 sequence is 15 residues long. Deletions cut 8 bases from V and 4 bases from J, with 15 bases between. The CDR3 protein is CASGATGSGANVLTF. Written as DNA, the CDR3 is TGTGCCAGCGGAGCGACAGGTTCCGGGGCCAACGTCCTGACTTTC.

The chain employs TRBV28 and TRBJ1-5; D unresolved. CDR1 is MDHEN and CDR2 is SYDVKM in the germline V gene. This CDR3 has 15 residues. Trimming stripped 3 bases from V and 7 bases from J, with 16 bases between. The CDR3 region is CASSFPSQAPQPQHF. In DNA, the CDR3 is TGTGCCAGCAGTTTCCCCAGCCAGGCCCCCCAGCCCCAGCATTTT. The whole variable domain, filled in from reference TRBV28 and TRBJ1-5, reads DVKVTQSSRYLVKRTGEKVFLECVQDMDHENMFWYRQDPGLGLRLIYFSYDVKMKEKGDIPEGYSVSREKKERFSLILESASTNQTSMYLCASSFPSQAPQPQHFGDGTRLSIL.

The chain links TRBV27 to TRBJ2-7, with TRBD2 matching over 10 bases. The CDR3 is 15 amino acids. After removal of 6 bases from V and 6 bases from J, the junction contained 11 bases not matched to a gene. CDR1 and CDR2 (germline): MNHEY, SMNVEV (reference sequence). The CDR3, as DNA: TGTGCCAGCAGATGGGGGGCTAGCGGGAGATCCGAGCAGTACTTC. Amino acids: CASRWGASGRSEQYF.

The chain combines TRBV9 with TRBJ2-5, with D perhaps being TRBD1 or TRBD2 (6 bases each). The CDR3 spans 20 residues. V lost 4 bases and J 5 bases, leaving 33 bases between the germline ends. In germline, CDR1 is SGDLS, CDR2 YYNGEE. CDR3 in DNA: TGTGCCAGCAGCCCCCAAGACCCTACCCAAAGGTCACGGGGGCGCGAGACCCAGTACTTC. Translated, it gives CASSPQDPTQRSRGRETQYF.

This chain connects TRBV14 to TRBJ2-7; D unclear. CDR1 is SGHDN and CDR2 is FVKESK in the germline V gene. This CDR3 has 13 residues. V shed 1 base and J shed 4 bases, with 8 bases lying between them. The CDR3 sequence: CASSQVMGYEQYF. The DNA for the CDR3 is TGTGCCAGCAGCCAAGTTATGGGATACGAGCAGTACTTC.

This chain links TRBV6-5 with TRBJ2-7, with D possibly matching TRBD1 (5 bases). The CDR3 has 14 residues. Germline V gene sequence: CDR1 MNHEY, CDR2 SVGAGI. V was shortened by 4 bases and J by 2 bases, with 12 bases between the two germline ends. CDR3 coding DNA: TGTGCCAGCAGTTGGCGGCAGGACACCTACGAGCAGTACTTC. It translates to CASSWRQDTYEQYF.

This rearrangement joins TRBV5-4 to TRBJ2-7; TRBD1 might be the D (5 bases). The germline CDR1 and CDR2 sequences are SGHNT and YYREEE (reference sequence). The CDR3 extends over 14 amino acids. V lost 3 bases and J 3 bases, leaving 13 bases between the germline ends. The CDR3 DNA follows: TGTGCCAGCAGCTCGCACACAGGTAACTACGAGCAGTACTTC. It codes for CASSSHTGNYEQYF.

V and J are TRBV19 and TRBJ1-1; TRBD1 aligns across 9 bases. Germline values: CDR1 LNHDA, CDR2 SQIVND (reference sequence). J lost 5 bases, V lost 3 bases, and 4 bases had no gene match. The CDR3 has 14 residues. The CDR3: CASSILDRGTEAFF. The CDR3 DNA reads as TGTGCCAGTAGTATTCTCGACAGGGGGACTGAAGCTTTCTTT.

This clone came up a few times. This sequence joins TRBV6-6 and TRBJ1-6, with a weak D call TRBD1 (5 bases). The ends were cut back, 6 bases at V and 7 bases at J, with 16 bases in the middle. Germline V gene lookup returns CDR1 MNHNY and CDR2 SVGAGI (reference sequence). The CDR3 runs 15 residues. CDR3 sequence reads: CASSDQGRGNSPLHF. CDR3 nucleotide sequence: TGTGCCAGCAGCGACCAGGGTAGAGGGAATTCACCCCTCCACTTT.

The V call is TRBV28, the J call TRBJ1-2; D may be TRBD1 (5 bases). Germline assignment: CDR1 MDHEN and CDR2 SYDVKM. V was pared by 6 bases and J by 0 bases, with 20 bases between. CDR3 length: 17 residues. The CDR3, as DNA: TGTGCCAGCAGATCCGGGGGGTTCGAGCAAACTAACTATGGCTACACCTTC. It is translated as CASRSGGFEQTNYGYTF.

The DNA for the CDR3 is TGTGCCAGCACCCGTACGGAGACCCAGTACTTC. Translation: CASTRTETQYF. The chain is built from TRBV6-1 and TRBJ2-5; D remains unclear. There are 11 residues in the CDR3. The germline CDR1 and CDR2 sequences are MNHNS and SASEGT. V lost 7 bases and J lost 5, with 8 bases in between.

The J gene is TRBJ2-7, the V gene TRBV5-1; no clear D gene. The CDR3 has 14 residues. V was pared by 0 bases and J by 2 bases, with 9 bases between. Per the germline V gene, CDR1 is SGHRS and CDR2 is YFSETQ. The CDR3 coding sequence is TGCGCCAGCAGCTTGGAGCCGGGCACCTACGAGCAGTACTTC. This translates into CASSLEPGTYEQYF.

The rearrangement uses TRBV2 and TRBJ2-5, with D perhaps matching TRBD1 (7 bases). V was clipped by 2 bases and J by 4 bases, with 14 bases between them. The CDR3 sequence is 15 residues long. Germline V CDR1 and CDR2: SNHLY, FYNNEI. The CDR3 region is CASSESRQGGETQYF. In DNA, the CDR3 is TGTGCCAGCAGTGAAAGTCGGCAGGGGGGAGAGACCCAGTACTTC. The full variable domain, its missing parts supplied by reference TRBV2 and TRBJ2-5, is EPEVTQTPSHQVTQMGQEVILRCVPISNHLYFYWYRQILGQKVEFLVSFYNNEISEKSEIFDDQFSVERPDGSNFTLKIRSTKLEDSAMYFCASSESRQGGETQYFGPGTRLLVL.

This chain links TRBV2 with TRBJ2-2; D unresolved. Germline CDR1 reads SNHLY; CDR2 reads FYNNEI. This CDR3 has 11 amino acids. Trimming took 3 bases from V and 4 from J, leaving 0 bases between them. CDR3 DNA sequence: TGTGCCAGCAGTGACACCGGGGAGCTGTTTTTT. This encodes CASSDTGELFF.

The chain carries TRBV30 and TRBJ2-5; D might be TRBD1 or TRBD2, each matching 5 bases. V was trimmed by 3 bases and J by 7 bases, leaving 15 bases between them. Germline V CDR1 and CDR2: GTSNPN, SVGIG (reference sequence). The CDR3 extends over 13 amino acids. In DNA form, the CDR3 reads TGTGCCTGGAGGACTGGGGGAGCAGGGACCCAGTACTTC. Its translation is CAWRTGGAGTQYF.

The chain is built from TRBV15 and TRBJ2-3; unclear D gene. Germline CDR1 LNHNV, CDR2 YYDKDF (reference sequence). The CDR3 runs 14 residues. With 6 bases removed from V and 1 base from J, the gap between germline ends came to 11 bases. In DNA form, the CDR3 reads TGTGCCACCAGAGGACCTTGGGGCACAGATACGCAGTATTTT. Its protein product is CATRGPWGTDTQYF.

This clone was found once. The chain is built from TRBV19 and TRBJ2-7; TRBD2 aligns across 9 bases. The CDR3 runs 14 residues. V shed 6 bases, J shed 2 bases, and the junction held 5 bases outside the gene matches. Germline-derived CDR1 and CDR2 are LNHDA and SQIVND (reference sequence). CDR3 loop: CASSQRGETYEQYF. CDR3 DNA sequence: TGTGCCAGTAGCCAGCGGGGGGAGACCTACGAGCAGTACTTC.

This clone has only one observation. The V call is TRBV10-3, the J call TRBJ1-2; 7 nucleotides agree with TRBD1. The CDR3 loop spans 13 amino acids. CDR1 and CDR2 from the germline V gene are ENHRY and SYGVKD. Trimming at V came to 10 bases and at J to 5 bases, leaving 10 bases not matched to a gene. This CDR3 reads CATLEAGGYGYTF. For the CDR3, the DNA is TGTGCCACTCTAGAGGCAGGGGGATATGGCTACACCTTC.